Listed here are 5 T cell receptor beta chains from one sample, sequenced in a study of T cell repertoires in cytomegalovirus infection. A single record per CDR3 protein comes from TCRdb applying MiXCR to the reads. The sample gives 290,000 or so distinct CDR3 sequences, over 20% of which show up once; roughly 14% is in the top ten. Input material: PBMCs. The receptor set was obtained from a human donor in good health (CMV status not recorded). Some clones in this sample may be carry-over from other donors' samples.

The chain carries TRBV3-1 and TRBJ1-1; D gene uncertain. Germline-derived CDR1 and CDR2 are LGHDT and YNNKEL (reference sequence). The V end was cut by 0 bases, the J end by 6 bases, with 8 bases between. This CDR3 is built from 13 residues. CDR3 DNA: TGTGCCAGCAGCCAAGATCTCAGGTCTGAAGCTTTCTTT. Its protein is CASSQDLRSEAFF. The full variable domain, in which reference TRBV3-1 and TRBJ1-1 provide the parts outside the CDR3, is DTAVSQTPKYLVTQMGNDKSIKCEQNLGHDTMYWYKQDSKKFLKIMFSYNNKELIINETVPNRFSPKSPDKAHLNLHINSLELGDSAVYFCASSQDLRSEAFFGQGTRLTVV.

The V and J genes are TRBV6-8 and TRBJ2-7, with TRBD2 matching over 10 bases. Germline V gene data show CDR1 as MNHGY and CDR2 as SAAAGT. V was clipped by 1 base and J by 2 bases; unmatched bases: 5. The CDR3 sequence is 16 residues long. CDR3 sequence: CASSYFGAGGTYEQYF. CDR3 DNA: TGTGCCAGCAGTTACTTCGGAGCGGGAGGGACCTACGAGCAGTACTTC.

This clonotype occurred a few times. The CDR3 spells CSASLPGLALDEQFF. CDR3 in DNA: TGCAGTGCTAGCTTACCGGGTCTTGCGCTCGATGAGCAGTTCTTC. This chain uses TRBV20-1 with TRBJ2-1; D not resolved. The V and J ends lost 3 bases and 8 bases respectively, with 20 bases between them. This CDR3 contains 15 residues. The V gene's germline CDR1 is DFQATT and CDR2 SNEGSKA (reference sequence).

The CDR3 region is CSVTGTSSSDTQYF. The CDR3 coding sequence is TGCAGCGTTACTGGGACTAGCAGCTCAGATACGCAGTATTTT. This chain links TRBV29-1 with TRBJ2-3; TRBD2 matches 9 bases. The length of the CDR3 is 14 residues. V lost 5 bases to trimming and J lost 4 bases; unmatched junction nucleotides: 7. Germline assignment: CDR1 SQVTM and CDR2 ANQGSEA.

This clonotype was counted at least ten times. The V gene is TRBV19, the J gene TRBJ2-1; 9 nucleotides align to TRBD2. This CDR3 has 16 amino acids. V gave up 4 bases and J gave up 0 bases; unmatched junction bases: 4. The V gene's germline CDR1 is LNHDA and CDR2 SQIVND (reference sequence). In nucleotides, the CDR3 is TGTGCCAGTAGTAATAGCGGGAGAACCTCCTACAATGAGCAGTTCTTC. Residues: CASSNSGRTSYNEQFF.